The next 10 T cell receptor beta chains were all read from a single sample in a study of blood T cell repertoires in COVID-19. Libraries were prepared by immunoSEQ multiplex PCR; TCRdb keeps only in-frame clonotypes and omits some of them. The table has 200,000 to 250,000 clones, over 80% seen once. The sequenced sample consisted of PBMCs or T cells enriched from blood (not recorded which). The receptors derive from a young woman who had been exposed to COVID-19.

The chain couples TRBV18 to TRBJ2-3, with TRBD2 matching 11 bases. V shed 1 base and J 3 bases; nucleotides not matched to a gene: 6. The CDR3 extends over 17 amino acids. Germline V lookup: CDR1 KGHSH, CDR2 LQKENI. The CDR3 coding sequence is TGTGCCAGCTCACCACTAATTAGCGGGAGGGCTACAGATACGCAGTATTTT. Protein: CASSPLISGRATDTQYF.

This chain uses TRBV2 with TRBJ2-7; 8 bases align to TRBD2. V trimming: 3 bases; J trimming: 2 bases; junction bases outside the gene matches: 6. The CDR3 consists of 15 residues. Germline-derived CDR1 and CDR2 are SNHLY and FYNNEI. This chain's CDR3 is CASSDFTSGPYEQYF. The CDR3 DNA reads TGTGCCAGCAGTGATTTCACTAGCGGACCCTACGAGCAGTACTTC. The variable domain in full, with the rest retrieved from reference TRBV2 and TRBJ2-7, is EPEVTQTPSHQVTQMGQEVILRCVPISNHLYFYWYRQILGQKVEFLVSFYNNEISEKSEIFDDQFSVERPDGSNFTLKIRSTKLEDSAMYFCASSDFTSGPYEQYFGPGTRLTVT.

The chain joins TRBV14 to TRBJ2-1; 8 nucleotides align to TRBD2. The CDR3 is 17 residues long. V lost 0 bases, J lost 2 bases, and 6 bases stayed unmatched. Germline V gene data show CDR1 as SGHDN and CDR2 as FVKESK. CDR3 coding DNA: TGTGCCAGCAGCCAAGATCTCCCGGGAGGGGCCTACAATGAGCAGTTCTTC. Translated, it gives CASSQDLPGGAYNEQFF.

The chain has TRBV11-2 and TRBJ1-1, with TRBD1 as a possible D gene (5 bases). The V end was cut by 5 bases, the J end by 6 bases, with 13 bases between. This CDR3 region has 13 residues. Germline values: CDR1 SGHAT, CDR2 FQNNGV. The CDR3 DNA is TGTGCCAGCAGCCTGACGGCGGGGGCTGAAGCTTTCTTT. Protein product: CASSLTAGAEAFF.

Concerning this clone: This CDR3 is also generated by other DNA sequences in the sample. The chain couples TRBV5-1 to TRBJ2-7, with 9 bases that match TRBD1. The CDR3 is 14 amino acids. Germline CDR1 is SGHRS and CDR2 is YFSETQ. V gave up 2 bases and J gave up 4 bases; unmatched junction bases: 4. DNA of the CDR3: TGCGCCAGCAGCTTAGGACAGGGGCTTTACGAGCAGTACTTC. This sequence encodes CASSLGQGLYEQYF. The entire variable domain, with the rest obtained from reference TRBV5-1 and TRBJ2-7, is as follows: KAGVTQTPRYLIKTRGQQVTLSCSPISGHRSVSWYQQTPGQGLQFLFEYFSETQRNKGNFPGRFSGRQFSNSRSEMNVSTLELGDSALYLCASSLGQGLYEQYFGPGTRLTVT.

This clone turned up a few times. This rearrangement joins TRBV27 to TRBJ1-1; 8 bases match TRBD1. Germline-derived CDR1 and CDR2 are MNHEY and SMNVEV (reference sequence). The CDR3 totals 16 residues. The V gene end was trimmed by 5 bases and the J gene end by 3 bases; junction bases not matched to a gene: 11. The CDR3, as DNA: TGTGCCAGCAGTAGAACTCAGGGGGCGCTTGACACTGAAGCTTTCTTT. Residues: CASSRTQGALDTEAFF.

The rearrangement joins TRBV7-6 to TRBJ2-7; TRBD1 aligns across 8 bases. Germline CDR1 and CDR2: SGHVS and FNYEAQ. The CDR3 runs 20 residues. V lost 2 bases to trimming and J lost 0 bases; unmatched junction nucleotides: 18. The CDR3 here is CASSLKGPGTGPKSSYEQYF. CDR3 sequence (DNA): TGTGCCAGCAGCTTAAAGGGACCCGGGACAGGCCCAAAAAGCTCCTACGAGCAGTACTTC.

The J gene is TRBJ1-5, the V gene TRBV9, with D unresolved. This CDR3 contains 15 residues. Germline lookup yields CDR1 SGDLS and CDR2 YYNGEE. Trimming stripped 3 bases from V and 1 base from J, with 11 bases between. CDR3 in DNA: TGTGCCAGCAGCGCTGGGGAGGCCAGCAATCAGCCCCAGCATTTT. Protein sequence: CASSAGEASNQPQHF.

The V gene is TRBV4-1, the J gene TRBJ2-1, with D uncertain. CDR3 length: 14 residues. Germline V gene data show CDR1 as MGHRA and CDR2 as YSYEKL. V lost 2 bases and J lost 2, with 7 bases in between. CDR3 sequence (DNA): TGCGCCAGCAGCCAACGGGTCGCCTACAATGAGCAGTTCTTC. Its translation: CASSQRVAYNEQFF.

About this clone itself: Other DNA sequences of this sample code for an identical CDR3. The genes are TRBV29-1 and TRBJ2-7; 8 positions match TRBD1. The germline gives CDR1 SQVTM, CDR2 ANQGSEA. The CDR3 covers 12 residues. V dropped 5 bases and J dropped 2; count of bases not matched to a gene: 2. The CDR3 sequence: CSVRTGPYEQYF. CDR3 nucleotides: TGCAGCGTTCGGACAGGGCCCTACGAGCAGTACTTC.